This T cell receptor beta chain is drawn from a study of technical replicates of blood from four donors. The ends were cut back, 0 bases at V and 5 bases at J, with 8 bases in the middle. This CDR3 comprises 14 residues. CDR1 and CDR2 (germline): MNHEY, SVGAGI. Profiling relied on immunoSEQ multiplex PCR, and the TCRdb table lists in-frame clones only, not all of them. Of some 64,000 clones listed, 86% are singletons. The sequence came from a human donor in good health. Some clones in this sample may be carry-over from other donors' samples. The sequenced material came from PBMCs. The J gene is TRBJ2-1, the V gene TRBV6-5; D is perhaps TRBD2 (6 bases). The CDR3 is CASSYSGGNNEQFF. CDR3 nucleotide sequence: TGTGCCAGCAGTTACTCTGGCGGGAACAATGAGCAGTTCTTC.